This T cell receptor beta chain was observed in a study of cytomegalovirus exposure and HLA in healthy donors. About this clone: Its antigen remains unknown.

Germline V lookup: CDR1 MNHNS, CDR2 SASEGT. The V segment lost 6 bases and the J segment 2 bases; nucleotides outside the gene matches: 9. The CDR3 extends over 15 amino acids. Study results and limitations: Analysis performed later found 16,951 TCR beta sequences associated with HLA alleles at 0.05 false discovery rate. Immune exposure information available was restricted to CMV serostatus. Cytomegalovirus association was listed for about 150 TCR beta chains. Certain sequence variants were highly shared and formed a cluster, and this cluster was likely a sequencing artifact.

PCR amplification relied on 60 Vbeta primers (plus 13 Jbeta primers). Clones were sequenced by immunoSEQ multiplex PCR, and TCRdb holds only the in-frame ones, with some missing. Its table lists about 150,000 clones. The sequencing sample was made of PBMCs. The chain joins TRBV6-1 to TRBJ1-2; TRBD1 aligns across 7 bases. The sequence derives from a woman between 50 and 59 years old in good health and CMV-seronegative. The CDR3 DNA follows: TGTGCCAGCAGATCCTCGGGACAGATAAACTATGGCTACACCTTC. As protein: CASRSSGQINYGYTF.